These 22 T cell receptor beta chains were all obtained from the same sample, sequenced in a study of T cell responses to AZD1222 COVID-19 vaccine. The protocol was immunoSEQ multiplex PCR, while the TCRdb copy is restricted to in-frame clones and leaves out a portion. The top ten hold about 9.1% of the sample, which has over 120,000 clones, more than 85% seen once. The specimen comprised peripheral blood, sampled on day 0 of AZD1222 vaccination. Source of these receptors: an adult in good health.

The CDR3 loop reads CASSISAGEIDTQYF. CDR3 in DNA: TGTGCCAGTAGTATAAGCGCGGGGGAGATAGATACGCAGTATTTT. The chain employs TRBV19 and TRBJ2-3, with 7 bases lining up with TRBD2. CDR1 is LNHDA, CDR2 SQIVND, per germline (reference sequence). This CDR3 spans 15 amino acids. The trim removed 2 bases at V and 5 bases at J, leaving 7 bases unmatched.

The chain joins TRBV12-5 to TRBJ1-5, with unresolved D. Germline CDR1 is LGHNT and CDR2 is FRNRAP. The CDR3 has 11 amino acids. Deletions cut 1 base from V and 6 bases from J, with 1 base between. CDR3 amino acids: CASGLGQPQHF. In nucleotides, the CDR3 is TGTGCTAGTGGTTTGGGTCAGCCCCAGCATTTT.

J is TRBJ1-2 and V is TRBV6-1; the D gene is possibly TRBD1 (5 bases). Germline CDR1 reads MNHNS; CDR2 reads SASEGT. The CDR3 loop spans 15 amino acids. V shed 3 bases and J shed 2 bases, with 13 bases lying between them. The CDR3 DNA follows: TGTGCCAGCAGTGACGTCCCGGGGACGAACTATGGCTACACCTTC. Its translation: CASSDVPGTNYGYTF.

This chain joins TRBV2 and TRBJ2-5, with 8 nucleotides matching TRBD1. Germline assignment: CDR1 SNHLY and CDR2 FYNNEI. The CDR3 is 14 residues long. After removal of 6 bases from V and 4 bases from J, the junction contained 7 bases not matched to a gene. CDR3 bases: TGTGCCAGCAGCCGGACAGGGAAAGGAGAGACCCAGTACTTC. Translation gives CASSRTGKGETQYF.

This clone was seen just once. This rearrangement joins TRBV5-4 to TRBJ1-2, with D unresolved. This CDR3 is 16 amino acids long. Germline assignment: CDR1 SGHNT and CDR2 YYREEE (reference sequence). Deletions cut 0 bases from V and 3 bases from J, with 15 bases between. The CDR3 reads CASSLGAGLLHYGYTF. CDR3 sequence (DNA): TGTGCCAGCAGCTTGGGGGCCGGCTTGCTTCACTATGGCTACACCTTC.

In this sample, this clone turned up once. The V gene is TRBV28, the J gene TRBJ1-5; tentatively, D is TRBD1 (5 bases). Germline V gene sequence: CDR1 MDHEN, CDR2 SYDVKM. CDR3 length: 15 residues. Trimming shortened V by 1 base and J by 2 bases, and 9 bases separated the two germline ends. This chain's CDR3 is CASSLSGRGNQPQHF. In DNA form, the CDR3 reads TGTGCCAGCAGTTTATCCGGCAGGGGCAATCAGCCCCAGCATTTT.

V and J are TRBV12-3 or TRBV12-4 and TRBJ2-2; 7 bases map to TRBD1. Losses at the gene ends were 7 bases for V and 6 bases for J; bases not matched to a gene: 5. This CDR3 contains 13 residues. The CDR3 DNA is TGTGCCAGCAATGAGGGGGCTCCCGGGGAGCTGTTTTTT. Its translation: CASNEGAPGELFF.

J is TRBJ2-5 and V is TRBV5-1, with TRBD2 identical over 13 bases. V lost 5 bases and J lost 5; bases outside the gene matches: 6. CDR3 length equals 15 residues. Germline V gives CDR1 SGHRS, CDR2 YFSETQ. CDR3 in DNA: TGCGCCAGCAGACTAGCGGGGGGGACTCGGGAGACCCAGTACTTC. It translates to CASRLAGGTRETQYF.

The chain couples TRBV7-2 to TRBJ2-5; 12 bases are a match to TRBD2. Germline V gives CDR1 SGHTA, CDR2 FQGNSA. The CDR3 loop spans 15 amino acids. Trimming at V came to 7 bases and at J to 4 bases, leaving 7 bases not matched to a gene. Here the CDR3 DNA reads TGTGCCAGCACCCTATCTAGCGGGGGGGCAGAGACCCAGTACTTC. Amino acid sequence: CASTLSSGGAETQYF.

V and J are TRBV5-5 and TRBJ1-2, with TRBD1 identical over 11 bases. CDR3 size: 16 residues. V gave up 4 bases and J gave up 3 bases; unmatched junction bases: 8. Germline CDR1 SGHKS, CDR2 YYEKEE (reference sequence). CDR3 loop: CASSQMGQGEDYGYTF. The CDR3 DNA sequence: TGTGCCAGCAGCCAGATGGGACAGGGGGAAGACTATGGCTACACCTTC.

The chain combines TRBV3-1 (or the pseudogene TRBV3-2) with TRBJ1-4; TRBD1 aligns across 9 bases. Losses at the gene ends were 0 bases for V and 6 bases for J; bases not matched to a gene: 11. Germline CDR1 is LGHDT and CDR2 is YNNKEL (reference sequence). The CDR3 loop spans 18 amino acids. The CDR3 nucleotides are TGTGCCAGCAGCCAAGATCCGGATGGAACAGGGGGCGATGAAAAACTGTTTTTT. The encoded protein is CASSQDPDGTGGDEKLFF.

J is TRBJ2-2 and V is TRBV2; D remains unclear. Germline lookup yields CDR1 SNHLY and CDR2 FYNNEI. Trimming cost V 6 bases and J 3 bases, with 11 bases left between them. The CDR3 extends over 14 amino acids. DNA for the CDR3: TGTGCCAGCAGCCTTGACAAATACACCGGGGAGCTGTTTTTT. It encodes CASSLDKYTGELFF.

The rearrangement uses TRBV30 and TRBJ1-1; 8 bases agree with TRBD1. From germline, CDR1 is GTSNPN and CDR2 SVGIG (reference sequence). V shed 5 bases and J 0 bases; nucleotides not matched to a gene: 14. The CDR3 extends over 17 amino acids. The CDR3 DNA is TGTGCCTGGGACAGGGGCAATAGTGGGCGGTTGAACACTGAAGCTTTCTTT. Protein product: CAWDRGNSGRLNTEAFF.

The V gene is TRBV27, the J gene TRBJ2-7, with 7 bases that match TRBD2. This CDR3 has 15 residues. Per germline, CDR1 MNHEY and CDR2 SMNVEV (reference sequence). Losses at the gene ends were 3 bases for V and 2 bases for J; bases not matched to a gene: 7. CDR3 nucleotide sequence: TGTGCCAGCAGTTTGAGACTAGCTGAGACCTACGAGCAGTACTTC. Translating gives CASSLRLAETYEQYF.

The chain recombines TRBV18 with TRBJ2-2; 10 nucleotides line up with TRBD1. Unmatched junction bases numbered 2, after V lost 3 bases and J lost 1 base. Germline values: CDR1 KGHSH, CDR2 LQKENI. This CDR3 comprises 16 residues. The CDR3: CASSPDRGQNTGELFF. CDR3 nucleotide sequence: TGTGCCAGCTCACCTGACAGGGGGCAGAACACCGGGGAGCTGTTTTTT.

V gene TRBV6-5 combines with J gene TRBJ2-7; possibly TRBD2 for D (5 bases). The V end lost 0 bases, the J end lost 2 bases, and 11 bases lay between the germline ends. Germline loops: CDR1 MNHEY, CDR2 SVGAGI. The CDR3 contains 15 residues. This CDR3 reads CASSYSVRGTYEQYF. The CDR3, as DNA: TGTGCCAGCAGTTACTCGGTCCGGGGTACCTACGAGCAGTACTTC.

A few counts support this clone. The chain is built from TRBV10-3 and TRBJ1-1; 10 bases align to TRBD1. Germline V gives CDR1 ENHRY, CDR2 SYGVKD. Unmatched junction bases numbered 7, after V lost 7 bases and J lost 5 bases. CDR3 length: 14 residues. As DNA, the CDR3 is TGTGCCATCACCCCCGGACAGGGGGTAACTGAAGCTTTCTTT. Its protein is CAITPGQGVTEAFF.

This rearrangement joins TRBV30 to TRBJ1-4, with 9 bases aligning to TRBD1. From germline, CDR1 is GTSNPN and CDR2 SVGIG (reference sequence). V lost 2 bases to trimming and J lost 13 bases; unmatched junction nucleotides: 14. The CDR3 consists of 15 residues. The CDR3: CAWSPGTGLGVPLFF. The CDR3 DNA is TGTGCCTGGAGTCCCGGGACAGGGTTGGGGGTCCCACTGTTTTTT.

J is TRBJ2-7 and V is TRBV6-5, with TRBD1 matching over 8 bases. Germline V gene lookup returns CDR1 MNHEY and CDR2 SVGAGI. The CDR3 covers 15 residues. Unmatched junction bases numbered 1, after V lost 0 bases and J lost 0 bases. DNA of the CDR3: TGTGCCAGCAGTTACTCGGGACAGGTCTCCTACGAGCAGTACTTC. Protein product: CASSYSGQVSYEQYF.

This clone was recorded a few times. The chain has TRBV18 and TRBJ1-2; 8 bases fit TRBD1. The CDR3 contains 16 residues. J lost 5 bases, V lost 0 bases, and 8 bases had no gene match. Germline V gives CDR1 KGHSH, CDR2 LQKENI. The CDR3 bases are TGTGCCAGCTCACCACCTTACAGTGGACAGGGATATGGCTACACCTTC. The encoded protein is CASSPPYSGQGYGYTF.

The rearrangement uses TRBV30 and TRBJ1-3; D is unclear. This CDR3 region has 13 residues. Germline V gene data show CDR1 as GTSNPN and CDR2 as SVGIG (reference sequence). V was shortened by 0 bases and J by 4 bases, with 7 bases between the two germline ends. CDR3 nucleotides: TGTGCCTGGAGTGTTAACGCAGGAAACACCATATATTTT. As protein: CAWSVNAGNTIYF. Complete variable domain (other parts from reference TRBV30 and TRBJ1-3): SQTIHQWPATLVQPVGSPLSLECTVEGTSNPNLYWYRQAAGRGLQLLFYSVGIGQISSEVPQNLSASRPQDRQFILSSKKLLLSDSGFYLCAWSVNAGNTIYFGEGSWLTVV.

Comment on this clone: At one end, the junction sequence differs from germline, possibly due to a read error. This chain connects TRBV7-7 to TRBJ2-1; TRBD1 matches 9 bases. Germline-derived CDR1 and CDR2 are SSHAT and FNYEAQ (reference sequence). The CDR3 runs 15 residues. In DNA form, the CDR3 reads TGTGCTAGCAGCTTAGCCGGGACAGGGATCGATGAGCAGTTCTTC. It codes for CASSLAGTGIDEQFF.